Following are 18 T cell receptor beta chains from one sample sequenced in a study of a mutant IDH1 vaccine in newly diagnosed glioma (dated by TCRdb to the early 2020s). Libraries were constructed by the immunoSEQ multiplex PCR assay. Not all clones reach the TCRdb copy of this immuneACCESS table, which keeps in-frame sequences only. Checked studies attribute under half of the gap to unresolved V genes and leave the rest unexplained. The sample records over 75,000 clones, 70% to 90% of which are singletons. The ten largest clones take up under 0.7% of the sample. This specimen's time point label, per the study, means: baseline, week 1 (first vaccination visit). The intended sense of this specimen's treatment or condition label: pre-vaccination baseline after standard-of-care therapy. The source was PBMCs, collected from a glioma patient treated with radiotherapy, temozolomide or both. These receptors all stem from a woman between 50 and 59 years old with glioma.

The chain has TRBV15 and TRBJ1-5, with 7 bases lining up with TRBD1. There are 16 residues in the CDR3. Germline trimming cut 2 bases from V and 0 bases from J; bases unmatched to any gene: 4. Germline CDR1 reads LNHNV; CDR2 reads YYDKDF (reference sequence). The CDR3 region is CATSRKRDSSNQPQHF. In nucleotides, the CDR3 is TGTGCCACCAGCAGAAAGAGGGACAGTAGCAATCAGCCCCAGCATTTT.

The rearrangement uses TRBV5-4 and TRBJ1-1; D may be TRBD1 (6 bases). Germline-derived CDR1 and CDR2 are SGHNT and YYREEE (reference sequence). This CDR3 region has 16 residues. V was cut by 4 bases and J by 6 bases, with 22 bases left in between. CDR3 bases: TGTGCCAGCAGCCCGGGAATTGGGGGGCGGGGCGCTGAAGCTTTCTTT. It specifies CASSPGIGGRGAEAFF.

J is TRBJ2-2 and V is TRBV2, with 8 bases matching TRBD1. Germline assignment: CDR1 SNHLY and CDR2 FYNNEI. J was trimmed by 7 bases and V by 0 bases; bases with no gene match: 4. The CDR3 length is 15 residues. The CDR3 DNA reads as TGTGCCAGCAGTGAAGCGCAGGGGGCAAGCGGGGAGCTGTTTTTT. It codes for CASSEAQGASGELFF.

This clone was recorded once. The gene calls are TRBV7-3 and TRBJ2-3; D uncertain. Germline loops: CDR1 SGHTA, CDR2 FQGTGA. The CDR3 runs to 15 residues. Trimming shortened V by 1 base and J by 4 bases, and 12 bases separated the two germline ends. CDR3 sequence: CASSLSLDGPDTQYF. In DNA, the CDR3 is TGTGCCAGCAGCTTAAGTCTGGATGGGCCAGATACGCAGTATTTT.

The CDR3 spells CASRKGGADQPQHF. In DNA, the CDR3 is TGTGCCAGCAGAAAGGGAGGGGCGGATCAGCCCCAGCATTTT. V is TRBV7-6 and J is TRBJ1-5; possible D gene TRBD1, 5 bases. From germline, CDR1 is SGHVS and CDR2 FNYEAQ. V was clipped by 6 bases and J by 5 bases, with 14 bases between them. The CDR3 consists of 14 residues.

The gene calls are TRBV19 and TRBJ1-3; D is undetermined. There are 12 residues in the CDR3. V was shortened by 2 bases and J by 4 bases, with 3 bases between the two germline ends. Germline V gene lookup returns CDR1 LNHDA and CDR2 SQIVND (reference sequence). CDR3 sequence reads: CASSISGNTIYF. The CDR3 nucleotides are TGTGCCAGTAGTATATCCGGAAACACCATATATTTT.

This clone has a handful of counts. The chain recombines TRBV4-1 with TRBJ1-1; D call uncertain. Germline V gene sequence: CDR1 MGHRA, CDR2 YSYEKL. The CDR3 length is 14 residues. V dropped 4 bases and J dropped 0 bases, with 9 bases sitting between them. This chain's CDR3 is CASSRGRLNTEAFF. CDR3 coding DNA: TGCGCCAGCAGCCGTGGACGGCTGAACACTGAAGCTTTCTTT.

V gene TRBV10-3 combines with J gene TRBJ2-1; D possibly corresponds to TRBD2 (6 bases). The CDR3 runs 15 residues. Trimming removed 10 bases from V and 4 bases from J, with 20 bases in between. CDR1 and CDR2 from the germline V gene are ENHRY and SYGVKD. The CDR3 sequence is CATRPGLAPYNEQFF. The CDR3 DNA follows: TGTGCCACCAGACCTGGGCTAGCGCCTTACAATGAGCAGTTCTTC.

This rearrangement joins TRBV30 to TRBJ2-3; a possible D gene is TRBD1 (6 bases). V dropped 3 bases and J dropped 9 bases, with 19 bases sitting between them. CDR3 length: 14 residues. Looked up from germline, CDR1 is GTSNPN and CDR2 is SVGIG (reference sequence). Here the CDR3 reads CAWRLAGARETQYF. The CDR3 coding sequence is TGTGCCTGGAGATTGGCAGGGGCGCGAGAAACGCAGTATTTT.

The chain combines TRBV28 with TRBJ1-5; 7 nucleotides match TRBD1. Germline V CDR1 and CDR2: MDHEN, SYDVKM. V lost 8 bases to trimming and J lost 0 bases; unmatched junction nucleotides: 4. This CDR3 is 14 amino acids long. The CDR3 DNA is TGTGCCAGCCAGGGGGTTCTTAGCAATCAGCCCCAGCATTTT. Protein sequence: CASQGVLSNQPQHF.

The chain joins TRBV28 to TRBJ1-4; 8 positions agree with TRBD1. J gave up 2 bases and V 2 bases, and 7 bases lay outside the gene matches. In germline, CDR1 is MDHEN, CDR2 SYDVKM. The CDR3 loop spans 17 amino acids. The CDR3 protein is CASSLGQGVRTNEKLFF. CDR3 bases: TGTGCCAGCAGTTTAGGACAGGGCGTCCGGACTAATGAAAAACTGTTTTTT. The complete variable domain, with remaining parts taken from reference TRBV28 and TRBJ1-4, reads DVKVTQSSRYLVKRTGEKVFLECVQDMDHENMFWYRQDPGLGLRLIYFSYDVKMKEKGDIPEGYSVSREKKERFSLILESASTNQTSMYLCASSLGQGVRTNEKLFFGSGTQLSVL.

This clone was observed a few times. The chain joins TRBV28 to TRBJ1-1, with D possibly TRBD1 on 5 matching bases. The CDR3 spans 14 residues. Trimming cost V 8 bases and J 3 bases, with 16 bases left between them. The germline V gene encodes CDR1 MDHEN and CDR2 SYDVKM. The CDR3 loop is CASSWEWGDTEAFF. CDR3 coding DNA: TGTGCCAGCTCTTGGGAATGGGGGGACACTGAAGCTTTCTTT.

This clone appeared a few times. This chain joins TRBV9 and TRBJ1-2, with D perhaps matching TRBD1 (5 bases). The CDR3 consists of 13 residues. Germline CDR1 and CDR2: SGDLS and YYNGEE. V was shortened by 3 bases and J by 8 bases, with 14 bases between the two germline ends. The CDR3: CASSDGTSRGYTF. The DNA of the CDR3 is TGTGCCAGCAGCGACGGGACGTCGAGGGGCTACACCTTC.

The chain uses TRBV27 and TRBJ2-2; 7 nucleotides align to TRBD2. Germline assignment: CDR1 MNHEY and CDR2 SMNVEV (reference sequence). Trimming cost V 7 bases and J 6 bases; bases outside gene matches: 8. The CDR3 consists of 14 residues. The DNA for the CDR3 is TGTGCCAGCACCCCCGCTCGGGGGGCCGGGGAGCTGTTTTTT. This codes for CASTPARGAGELFF.

The chain links TRBV19 to TRBJ1-5, with D maybe TRBD1 (5 bases). This CDR3 spans 15 amino acids. Per the germline V gene, CDR1 is LNHDA and CDR2 is SQIVND (reference sequence). Trimming took off 9 bases at V and 6 bases at J, with 21 bases between the two ends. The CDR3 DNA follows: TGTGCCAGCCAACAGGAGCCCTCAAAGAGTCAGCCCCAGCATTTT. This codes for CASQQEPSKSQPQHF.

This chain joins TRBV14 and TRBJ1-4, with D hard to call. Between the trimmed V and J ends, which lost 1 base and 1 base, there was a span of 22 bases. This CDR3 spans 20 amino acids. The V gene's germline CDR1 is SGHDN and CDR2 FVKESK. CDR3 DNA: TGTGCCAGCAGCCAAGCTCGATCTGTCAGGTTGGATGGAACTAATGAAAAACTGTTTTTT. It yields the protein CASSQARSVRLDGTNEKLFF.

This clone was counted once. The chain recombines TRBV30 with TRBJ2-2; TRBD2 might be the D (5 bases). Trimming removed 5 bases from V and 6 bases from J, with 7 bases in between. Germline V gene data show CDR1 as GTSNPN and CDR2 as SVGIG (reference sequence). CDR3 length: 11 amino acids. This CDR3 is CAWGSAGELFF. In DNA form, the CDR3 reads TGTGCCTGGGGGAGCGCCGGGGAGCTGTTTTTT. The full variable domain, rest sourced from reference TRBV30 and TRBJ2-2, is SQTIHQWPATLVQPVGSPLSLECTVEGTSNPNLYWYRQAAGRGLQLLFYSVGIGQISSEVPQNLSASRPQDRQFILSSKKLLLSDSGFYLCAWGSAGELFFGEGSRLTVL.

This sequence joins TRBV6-1 and TRBJ1-2; the match to TRBD1 covers 11 bases. Per the germline V gene, CDR1 is MNHNS and CDR2 is SASEGT. V dropped 5 bases and J dropped 10; count of bases not matched to a gene: 9. There are 14 residues in the CDR3. The CDR3 nucleotides are TGTGCCAGCAGTAGGGACAGGGGGGCCCCCCACTACACCTTC. Its translation: CASSRDRGAPHYTF.